The 10 T cell receptor beta chains below come from one sample, sequenced in a study of shared clonotypes between healthy human individuals. Cells designated naive CD8 were CD45RO-negative and were positively selected for CCR7, with terminally differentiated effector memory CD45RA+ cells excluded. The assay was immunoSEQ multiplex PCR, and TCRdb's table has in-frame clones only and misses some. The table lists about 820,000 clones, 85% to 95% of them singletons. Specimen: naive CD8+ T cells sorted from blood. The receptor set was obtained from a young man in good health.

The chain has TRBV19 and TRBJ1-5; no firm D call. V was clipped by 6 bases and J by 6 bases, with 15 bases between them. The CDR3 sequence is 14 residues long. CDR1 is LNHDA, CDR2 SQIVND, per germline (reference sequence). The CDR3 DNA reads as TGTGCCAGTAGCGTACTCAGAGGTGCTCAGCCCCAGCATTTT. Its protein product is CASSVLRGAQPQHF. Together with reference TRBV19 and TRBJ1-5, the CDR3 gives the full variable domain: DGGITQSPKYLFRKEGQNVTLSCEQNLNHDAMYWYRQDPGQGLRLIYYSQIVNDFQKGDIAEGYSVSREKKESFPLTVTSAQKNPTAFYLCASSVLRGAQPQHFGDGTRLSIL.

The table lists this clone with a few counts. The chain combines TRBV6-5 with TRBJ2-7; a weak D match, TRBD1 (5 bases). The V end was cut by 6 bases, the J end by 5 bases, with 17 bases between. The germline gives CDR1 MNHEY, CDR2 SVGAGI. The CDR3 totals 14 residues. The chain's CDR3 is CASRLLPQGDEQYF. CDR3 sequence (DNA): TGTGCCAGCAGACTCTTACCTCAGGGTGACGAGCAGTACTTC.

V and J are TRBV6-1 and TRBJ1-1, with a tentative D call TRBD1 (6 bases). This CDR3 has 14 amino acids. With 3 bases removed from V and 4 bases from J, the gap between germline ends came to 12 bases. Germline-derived CDR1 and CDR2 are MNHNS and SASEGT. CDR3 residues: CASSDRGSGTEAFF. CDR3 DNA sequence: TGTGCCAGCAGTGACAGGGGCTCGGGCACTGAAGCTTTCTTT.

There are a few counts of this clone. The rearrangement joins TRBV7-9 to TRBJ1-2, with D perhaps TRBD1 (5 bases). The CDR3 length is 13 residues. Trimming stripped 4 bases from V and 5 bases from J, with 11 bases between. Germline lookup yields CDR1 SEHNR and CDR2 FQNEAQ (reference sequence). The CDR3 protein is CASSSGPLYGYTF. In DNA, the CDR3 is TGTGCCAGCAGCTCGGGGCCCTTATATGGCTACACCTTC.

The chain combines TRBV25-1 with TRBJ1-1; D is unclear. V lost 4 bases and J 3 bases, leaving 12 bases between the germline ends. The CDR3 consists of 14 residues. From germline, CDR1 is MGHDK and CDR2 SYGVNS. The CDR3 bases are TGTGCCAGCAGTGGGGTGGGGTTGGACACTGAAGCTTTCTTT. Encoded protein: CASSGVGLDTEAFF.

The V gene is TRBV19, the J gene TRBJ2-7; D is ambiguous. V was shortened by 7 bases and J by 3 bases, with 16 bases between the two germline ends. The CDR3 runs to 14 residues. Germline V gene lookup returns CDR1 LNHDA and CDR2 SQIVND (reference sequence). CDR3 protein: CASTPSLSHYEQYF. The CDR3 bases are TGTGCCAGTACCCCATCCCTTTCCCACTACGAGCAGTACTTC.

The chain is built from TRBV6-1 and TRBJ2-7, with D perhaps matching TRBD1 (7 bases). CDR1 and CDR2 from the germline V gene are MNHNS and SASEGT. Between the trimmed V and J ends, which lost 2 bases and 3 bases, there was a span of 11 bases. This CDR3 spans 14 amino acids. The CDR3 DNA follows: TGTGCCAGCAGTGAAAGACAGGGACTCTACGAGCAGTACTTC. Its translation: CASSERQGLYEQYF.

This chain joins TRBV7-9 and TRBJ1-2; 7 bases are a match to TRBD1. Germline V lookup: CDR1 SEHNR, CDR2 FQNEAQ (reference sequence). After removal of 6 bases from V and 6 bases from J, the junction contained 22 bases not matched to a gene. CDR3 length equals 18 residues. The DNA for the CDR3 is TGTGCCAGCAGTTCTCCCGGAAGGGGGCGTTTTACTTCGGATGGCTACACCTTC. Translated: CASSSPGRGRFTSDGYTF.

J is TRBJ2-3 and V is TRBV7-9, with TRBD1 matching 9 bases. This CDR3 is 15 amino acids long. Trimming cost V 5 bases and J 2 bases; bases outside gene matches: 5. Looked up from germline, CDR1 is SEHNR and CDR2 is FQNEAQ (reference sequence). The CDR3 bases are TGTGCCAGCAGCACACGGGACAGGGACACAGATACGCAGTATTTT. Protein sequence: CASSTRDRDTDTQYF.

The chain has TRBV5-4 and TRBJ1-5; D is ambiguous. CDR3 size: 13 residues. Germline V gene lookup returns CDR1 SGHNT and CDR2 YYREEE (reference sequence). V lost 2 bases, J lost 4 bases, and 7 bases lay in between. CDR3 coding DNA: TGTGCCAGCAGCTTCGGTTCGAATCAGCCCCAGCATTTT. Encoded protein: CASSFGSNQPQHF. Based on the CDR3 plus reference TRBV5-4 and TRBJ1-5, the full variable domain is ETGVTQSPTHLIKTRGQQVTLRCSSQSGHNTVSWYQQALGQGPQFIFQYYREEENGRGNFPPRFSGLQFPNYSSELNVNALELDDSALYLCASSFGSNQPQHFGDGTRLSIL.